The T cell receptor beta chain described here comes from a study of T cells in Graves' hyperthyroidism and ophthalmopathy. Trimming cost V 7 bases and J 4 bases, with 10 bases left between them. The CDR3 runs to 13 residues. Germline assignment: CDR1 SNHLY and CDR2 FYNNEI. This clonotype was counted many times. Patients aged 18 to 65 had newly diagnosed hyperthyroidism lasting under 2 months. RNA transcripts gave rise to amplified TCR beta CDR3 regions. RT-PCR in the first round (using the HTBI primer set) targeted the TCR CDR3. TCRdb reprocessed the multiplex PCR reads via MiXCR and lists one record per CDR3 protein. The sample lists hundreds of thousands of distinct CDR3 sequences; approximately 15% were seen once.

V is TRBV2 and J is TRBJ2-2, with D unresolved. Sequences were obtained from blood. This TCR came from a woman aged 25 to 45 with Graves' hyperthyroidism. The DNA for the CDR3 is TGTGCCAGCACCGGGCCGGGCACCGGGGAGCTGTTTTTT. The encoded protein is CASTGPGTGELFF.